These 21 T cell receptor beta chains share one sample of origin, sequenced in a study of graft-versus-host responses after intestinal transplantation. Method: immunoSEQ multiplex PCR; TCRdb's copy keeps in-frame clones and lacks some. The table records about 110,000 clones, just under 95% of them present only once. Which antigens these TCRs recognize remains unknown. Sequencing used unstimulated CD8+ T cells sorted from spleen or lymph node cells, obtained before transplant. The receptors originated from a human donor who was the organ donor for an intestinal transplant.

The chain has TRBV18 and TRBJ2-7; possible D gene TRBD1, 5 bases. This CDR3 contains 15 residues. Germline V CDR1 and CDR2: KGHSH, LQKENI. Trimming shortened V by 2 bases and J by 0 bases, and 11 bases separated the two germline ends. The CDR3, as DNA: TGTGCCAGCTCACCAGGGGCAAAGGGCTCCTACGAGCAGTACTTC. This translates into CASSPGAKGSYEQYF.

The rearrangement joins TRBV9 to TRBJ1-2; TRBD1 agrees at 7 bases. Germline values: CDR1 SGDLS, CDR2 YYNGEE. The CDR3 extends over 14 amino acids. V was clipped by 1 base and J by 3 bases; unmatched bases: 3. The CDR3 sequence: CASSVTGDHYGYTF. The CDR3 nucleotides are TGTGCCAGCAGCGTAACAGGGGACCACTATGGCTACACCTTC.

This chain connects TRBV29-1 to TRBJ1-1, with a possible D match to TRBD1 (6 bases). This CDR3 is 14 amino acids long. The V end was cut by 7 bases, the J end by 4 bases, with 19 bases between. Germline V gives CDR1 SQVTM, CDR2 ANQGSEA. This CDR3 is CSAQPQGGGTEAFF. The CDR3 DNA follows: TGCAGCGCCCAACCACAGGGTGGTGGCACTGAAGCTTTCTTT.

The genes are TRBV12-5 and TRBJ2-5; D remains ambiguous. The germline V and J ends were trimmed by 1 base and 5 bases, with 14 bases remaining between them. Germline V CDR1 and CDR2: LGHNT, FRNRAP. CDR3 size: 15 residues. CDR3 bases: TGTGCTAGTGGTTTGGCGGGTGAGCTCGGCGAGACCCAGTACTTC. The encoded protein is CASGLAGELGETQYF.

This chain uses TRBV7-2 with TRBJ1-1; 7 bases align to TRBD1. V shed 2 bases, J shed 4 bases, and the junction held 13 bases outside the gene matches. The CDR3 totals 17 residues. Germline V gives CDR1 SGHTA, CDR2 FQGNSA. The CDR3 region is CASSLSGAQTGTTEAFF. The CDR3 region has the DNA TGTGCCAGCAGCTTAAGCGGGGCCCAGACAGGGACCACTGAAGCTTTCTTT.

The CDR3 DNA reads as TGTGCCAGCAGTGATCAGGGAGCCTACGAGCAGTACTTC. It encodes CASSDQGAYEQYF. The gene calls are TRBV2 and TRBJ2-7, with D perhaps matching TRBD1 or TRBD2 (5 bases each). Deletions cut 3 bases from V and 2 bases from J, with 8 bases between. The CDR3 runs to 13 residues. Germline CDR1 is SNHLY and CDR2 is FYNNEI.

The chain recombines TRBV4-1 with TRBJ1-1, with TRBD1 matching over 9 bases. V was clipped by 0 bases and J by 2 bases; unmatched bases: 4. This CDR3 spans 16 amino acids. The germline CDR1 and CDR2 sequences are MGHRA and YSYEKL. The CDR3, as DNA: TGCGCCAGCAGCCAAGATCCGGGACAGGGAAACACTGAAGCTTTCTTT. Protein sequence: CASSQDPGQGNTEAFF.

The V call is TRBV5-4, the J call TRBJ2-7, with 8 bases matching TRBD1. Germline V CDR1 and CDR2: SGHNT, YYREEE (reference sequence). V dropped 5 bases and J dropped 3; count of bases not matched to a gene: 13. The CDR3 sequence is 16 residues long. CDR3 nucleotides: TGTGCCAGCAGTCCCGTCGCCGGGACAGGACACTACGAGCAGTACTTC. Translated, it gives CASSPVAGTGHYEQYF.

The chain uses TRBV27 and TRBJ2-7; 7 bases map to TRBD1. V gave up 2 bases and J gave up 3 bases; unmatched junction bases: 1. From germline, CDR1 is MNHEY and CDR2 SMNVEV (reference sequence). This CDR3 contains 13 residues. CDR3 DNA: TGTGCCAGCAGTTTACAGGGGGTCTACGAGCAGTACTTC. It translates to CASSLQGVYEQYF.

The chain has TRBV13 and TRBJ2-7; D not certain. The length of the CDR3 is 16 residues. The V end was cut by 2 bases, the J end by 0 bases, with 14 bases between. Germline CDR1 reads PRHDT; CDR2 reads FYEKMQ (reference sequence). The CDR3 here is CASSLSGGLSSYEQYF. For the CDR3, the DNA is TGTGCCAGCAGCTTATCTGGCGGTCTTAGCTCCTACGAGCAGTACTTC.

The chain combines TRBV28 with TRBJ1-2; the D is unclear. Germline-derived CDR1 and CDR2 are MDHEN and SYDVKM. The CDR3 runs 13 residues. Trimming left V 2 bases short and J 4 bases short, with 8 bases between. The CDR3 spells CASSLETLYGYTF. CDR3 sequence (DNA): TGTGCCAGCAGTTTAGAGACACTCTATGGCTACACCTTC.

The rearrangement uses TRBV27 and TRBJ1-3, with D possibly matching TRBD1 (6 bases). V gave up 2 bases and J gave up 4 bases, with 9 bases separating them. The CDR3 consists of 14 residues. The V gene's germline CDR1 is MNHEY and CDR2 SMNVEV (reference sequence). CDR3 in amino acids: CASSLQGIGNTIYF. The CDR3 bases are TGTGCCAGCAGTTTACAGGGGATCGGAAACACCATATATTTT.

This clone was counted a single time. The chain joins TRBV6-5 to TRBJ1-1, with D possibly being TRBD1 (6 bases). CDR3 length: 16 amino acids. CDR1 is MNHEY and CDR2 is SVGAGI in the germline V gene. Trimming removed 8 bases from V and 5 bases from J, with 24 bases in between. CDR3 amino acids: CASRLDGGARGTEAFF. In DNA form, the CDR3 reads TGTGCCAGCCGTTTAGACGGGGGGGCCCGAGGGACTGAAGCTTTCTTT.

V is TRBV6-6 and J is TRBJ1-1; D unresolved. The CDR3 totals 15 residues. The ends were cut back, 0 bases at V and 4 bases at J, with 12 bases in the middle. CDR1 is MNHNY and CDR2 is SVGAGI in the germline V gene (reference sequence). Written as DNA, the CDR3 is TGTGCCAGCAGTTACTCGACCTCCTCCTCCACTGAAGCTTTCTTT. Translation gives CASSYSTSSSTEAFF.

The V gene is TRBV4-1, the J gene TRBJ2-2; D is perhaps TRBD2 (6 bases). Germline CDR1 is MGHRA and CDR2 is YSYEKL. CDR3 length: 16 residues. V lost 5 bases, J lost 6 bases, and 19 bases lay in between. The CDR3 is CASSLQRTAGSGELFF. Written as DNA, the CDR3 is TGCGCCAGCAGCTTACAGAGGACGGCGGGATCCGGGGAGCTGTTTTTT.

This rearrangement joins TRBV7-3 to TRBJ2-5, with a possible D match to TRBD1 (6 bases). V lost 1 base and J lost 5, with 17 bases in between. Germline V gives CDR1 SGHTA, CDR2 FQGTGA. This CDR3 comprises 16 residues. The CDR3 reads CASSLIIPQGWETQYF. The DNA of the CDR3 is TGTGCCAGCAGCTTAATAATCCCGCAGGGGTGGGAGACCCAGTACTTC. Complete variable domain (other parts from reference TRBV7-3 and TRBJ2-5): GAGVSQTPSNKVTEKGKYVELRCDPISGHTALYWYRQSLGQGPEFLIYFQGTGAADDSGLPNDRFFAVRPEGSVSTLKIQRTERGDSAVYLCASSLIIPQGWETQYFGPGTRLLVL.

The chain employs TRBV30 and TRBJ1-4; no clear D. This CDR3 region has 13 residues. Germline V gene data show CDR1 as GTSNPN and CDR2 as SVGIG (reference sequence). Trimming removed 3 bases from V and 0 bases from J, with 5 bases in between. The CDR3 sequence: CAWRRTTNEKLFF. The CDR3 coding sequence is TGTGCCTGGAGAAGGACAACTAATGAAAAACTGTTTTTT.

The chain has TRBV27 and TRBJ1-2; 7 bases line up with TRBD1. Germline assignment: CDR1 MNHEY and CDR2 SMNVEV (reference sequence). The CDR3 has 14 residues. The V gene end was trimmed by 4 bases and the J gene end by 2 bases; junction bases not matched to a gene: 4. CDR3 amino acids: CASSSTGPNYGYTF. The DNA for the CDR3 is TGTGCCAGCAGTTCGACAGGGCCAAACTATGGCTACACCTTC.

This chain uses TRBV2 with TRBJ1-3, with unresolved D. Trimming took 2 bases from V and 8 from J, leaving 16 bases between them. The CDR3 consists of 15 residues. Germline V CDR1 and CDR2: SNHLY, FYNNEI. This chain's CDR3 is CASSELERSGDTIYF. CDR3 DNA: TGTGCCAGCAGTGAACTGGAACGGAGCGGGGACACCATATATTTT.

Concerning this clone itself: One end of the junction varies from germline; a read error may be responsible. The chain carries TRBV5-7 and TRBJ2-5; 7 bases fit TRBD1. TRBV5-7 is classed as an ORF, of uncertain function. There are 14 residues in the CDR3. The CDR3 DNA sequence: TGTGCCAGCCGCTTGGCAGGGGGCCAAGAGACCCAGTACTTC. Translation gives CASRLAGGQETQYF.

V is TRBV29-1 and J is TRBJ2-2; D unclear. CDR3 length: 12 amino acids. Germline V CDR1 and CDR2: SQVTM, ANQGSEA. Between the trimmed V and J ends, which lost 7 bases and 4 bases, there was a span of 10 bases. The CDR3 loop reads CSALGFTGELFF. CDR3 DNA sequence: TGCAGCGCCCTGGGGTTCACCGGGGAGCTGTTTTTT.